This TCR beta chain was documented in a study of patients and donors after allogeneic stem cell transplantation. TCRdb re-analysed the RT-PCR reads in MiXCR, keeping a single row per CDR3 protein. Among 25,000 to 40,000 distinct CDR3 sequences listed, roughly a third were seen once. Trimming cost V 8 bases and J 5 bases, with 15 bases left between them. This CDR3 contains 13 residues. The TCR comes from a human donor who was either an allogeneic HSCT recipient or a stem cell or donor lymphocyte infusion donor (not recorded which). It is not recorded whose cells these are; they may come from a transplant donor. Material: blood, either unsorted or a sorted T cell fraction (not recorded which). The chain has TRBV12-3 or TRBV12-4 and TRBJ2-5; tentatively, D is TRBD1 or TRBD2 (5 bases each). The CDR3 loop is CASGDHHAETQYF. In DNA, the CDR3 is TGTGCCAGCGGGGACCATCATGCCGAGACCCAGTACTTC.